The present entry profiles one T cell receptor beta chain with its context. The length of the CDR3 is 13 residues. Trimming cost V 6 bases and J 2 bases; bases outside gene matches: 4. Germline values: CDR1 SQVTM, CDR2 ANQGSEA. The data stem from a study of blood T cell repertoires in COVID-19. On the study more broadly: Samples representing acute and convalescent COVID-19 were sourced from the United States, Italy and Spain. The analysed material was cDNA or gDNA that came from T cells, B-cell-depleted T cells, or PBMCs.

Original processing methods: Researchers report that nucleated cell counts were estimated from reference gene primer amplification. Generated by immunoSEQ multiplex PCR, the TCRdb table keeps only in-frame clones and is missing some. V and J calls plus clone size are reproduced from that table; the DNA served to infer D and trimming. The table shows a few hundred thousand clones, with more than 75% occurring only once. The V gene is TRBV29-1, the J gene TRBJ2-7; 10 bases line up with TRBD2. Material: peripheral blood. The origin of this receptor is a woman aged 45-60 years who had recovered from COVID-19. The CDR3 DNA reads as TGCAGCGTAGCCGGGACTAGCGCCTACGAGCAGTACTTC. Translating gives CSVAGTSAYEQYF.